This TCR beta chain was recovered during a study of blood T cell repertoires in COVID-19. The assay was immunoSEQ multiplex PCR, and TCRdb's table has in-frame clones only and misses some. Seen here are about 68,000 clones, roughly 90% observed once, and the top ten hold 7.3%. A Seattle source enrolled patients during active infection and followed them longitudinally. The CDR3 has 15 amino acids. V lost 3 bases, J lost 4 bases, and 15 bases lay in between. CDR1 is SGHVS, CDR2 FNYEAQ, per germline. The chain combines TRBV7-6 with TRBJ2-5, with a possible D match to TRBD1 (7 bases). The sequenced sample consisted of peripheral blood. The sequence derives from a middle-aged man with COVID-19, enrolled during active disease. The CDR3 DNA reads TGTGCCAGCAGCTTGGGCGGAGGGGGCCGAGAGACCCAGTACTTC. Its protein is CASSLGGGGRETQYF.